These 31 T cell receptor beta chains share one sample of origin, sequenced in a study of cytotoxic CD8 clonotypes in ibrutinib-treated CLL. Assay: immunoSEQ multiplex PCR; the TCRdb copy retains only in-frame clones and omits some. This table holds some 290,000 clones, roughly 79% found once. The input for sequencing was PBMCs, taken before ibrutinib treatment. The receptors derive from a human donor with chronic lymphocytic leukemia.

The chain couples TRBV7-2 to TRBJ2-7; D possibly corresponds to TRBD2 (5 bases). The V gene lost 2 bases and the J gene lost 4 bases, with 15 bases spanning the gap. This CDR3 contains 15 residues. The germline CDR1 and CDR2 sequences are SGHTA and FQGNSA. As DNA, the CDR3 is TGTGCCAGCAGCTTACTGCAGCTAGCTCCGTACGAGCAGTACTTC. It is translated as CASSLLQLAPYEQYF.

The chain employs TRBV11-2 and TRBJ2-3; no definite D call. CDR1 SGHAT and CDR2 FQNNGV come from the germline V gene. The CDR3 length is 16 residues. Trimming pared 2 bases from V and 6 bases from J, leaving 18 bases between. Here the CDR3 reads CASSLKPQTPPDTQYF. The CDR3 DNA reads as TGTGCCAGCAGCTTAAAACCTCAGACCCCTCCGGATACGCAGTATTTT.

The CDR3 nucleotides read TGTGCCAGCGGGTCTAGGGAAAACGAGCAGTACTTC. Translation: CASGSRENEQYF. This chain joins TRBV9 and TRBJ2-7; D is unresolved. The CDR3 extends over 12 amino acids. V lost 7 bases and J 5 bases, leaving 13 bases between the germline ends. CDR1 is SGDLS, CDR2 YYNGEE, per germline.

This clone was detected once. The chain links TRBV27 to TRBJ2-7, with 9 bases fitting TRBD2. Germline CDR1 reads MNHEY; CDR2 reads SMNVEV (reference sequence). The CDR3 consists of 14 residues. The V gene end was trimmed by 5 bases and the J gene end by 2 bases; junction bases not matched to a gene: 4. The chain's CDR3 is CASSRSSGTYEQYF. CDR3 nucleotides: TGTGCCAGCAGTCGATCTAGCGGGACCTACGAGCAGTACTTC.

V gene TRBV30 combines with J gene TRBJ1-1; D is undetermined. Trimming left V 5 bases short and J 1 base short, with 8 bases between. The V gene's germline CDR1 is GTSNPN and CDR2 SVGIG (reference sequence). This CDR3 contains 12 residues. CDR3 loop: CAWVGWNTEAFF. As DNA, the CDR3 is TGTGCCTGGGTGGGGTGGAACACTGAAGCTTTCTTT.

The chain employs TRBV29-1 and TRBJ2-7, with 7 bases that match TRBD2. V shed 7 bases, J shed 2 bases, and the junction held 11 bases outside the gene matches. This CDR3 has 14 residues. Germline CDR1 is SQVTM and CDR2 is ANQGSEA. This CDR3 is CSAIPSGITYEQYF. CDR3 DNA: TGCAGCGCCATACCTAGCGGCATCACCTACGAGCAGTACTTC.

This clone was picked up a small number of times. The CDR3 coding sequence is TGCGCCAGCAGCCTCCGGGACAGGGGACCTTCCGAGCAGTACTTC. This codes for CASSLRDRGPSEQYF. The chain recombines TRBV5-1 with TRBJ2-7; TRBD1 matches 10 bases. Germline V gene lookup returns CDR1 SGHRS and CDR2 YFSETQ. Germline trimming cut 4 bases from V and 6 bases from J; bases unmatched to any gene: 10. This CDR3 comprises 15 residues.

Only one count was recorded for this clone. This sequence joins TRBV5-1 and TRBJ2-2, with 11 bases identical to TRBD2. V shed 4 bases, J shed 6 bases, and the junction held 5 bases outside the gene matches. The CDR3 sequence is 15 residues long. Germline loops: CDR1 SGHRS, CDR2 YFSETQ. CDR3 DNA: TGCGCCAGCAGCATCACTAGCGGGAGCCCCGGGGAGCTGTTTTTT. Its protein is CASSITSGSPGELFF.

J is TRBJ2-7 and V is TRBV28, with TRBD2 matching 10 bases. The trim removed 10 bases at V and 0 bases at J, leaving 6 bases unmatched. This CDR3 region has 14 residues. Germline V gives CDR1 MDHEN, CDR2 SYDVKM. The CDR3 sequence: CANLAGDLSYEQYF. CDR3 bases: TGTGCCAATCTAGCGGGAGACCTCTCCTACGAGCAGTACTTC.

A note on this clone: Within the sample, other DNA sequences also encode this same CDR3. The genes are TRBV2 and TRBJ1-2; no firm D call. From germline, CDR1 is SNHLY and CDR2 FYNNEI. CDR3 length: 12 amino acids. V lost 4 bases and J lost 4, with 7 bases in between. The CDR3 region is CASSGSVYGYTF. As DNA, the CDR3 is TGTGCCAGCAGTGGAAGTGTCTATGGCTACACCTTC.

This chain links TRBV29-1 with TRBJ1-3; maybe TRBD1 (6 bases). The CDR3 spans 13 residues. In germline, CDR1 is SQVTM, CDR2 ANQGSEA. Trimming stripped 4 bases from V and 0 bases from J, with 7 bases between. CDR3 in amino acids: CSVGTVSGNTIYF. The CDR3 nucleotides read TGCAGCGTTGGGACAGTCTCTGGAAACACCATATATTTT.

This chain uses TRBV5-4 with TRBJ2-5; 7 nucleotides line up with TRBD1. Germline lookup yields CDR1 SGHNT and CDR2 YYREEE (reference sequence). The ends lost 4 bases at V and 8 bases at J; junction bases unmatched: 8. This CDR3 contains 13 residues. The CDR3 coding sequence is TGTGCCAGCAGCCCCCGGGACAGTATAACCCAGTACTTC. Protein product: CASSPRDSITQYF.

The V and J genes are TRBV7-2 and TRBJ2-1; D not certain. Trimming left V 1 base short and J 4 bases short, with 8 bases between. Germline V gene lookup returns CDR1 SGHTA and CDR2 FQGNSA. The CDR3 runs 14 residues. The CDR3 sequence: CASSLDSEYNEQFF. CDR3 nucleotide sequence: TGTGCCAGCAGCTTAGATTCCGAATACAATGAGCAGTTCTTC.

This clone was counted only a few times. The chain is built from TRBV30 and TRBJ1-4; D gene ambiguous. Germline CDR1 and CDR2: GTSNPN and SVGIG (reference sequence). The CDR3 sequence is 14 residues long. The V end was cut by 3 bases, the J end by 7 bases, with 15 bases between. The CDR3 loop reads CAWRMGAGGEKLFF. The CDR3 DNA reads as TGTGCCTGGAGGATGGGAGCAGGTGGTGAAAAACTGTTTTTT.

The chain is built from TRBV4-3 and TRBJ1-2, with D hard to call. The CDR3 has 15 amino acids. Between the trimmed V and J ends, which lost 1 base and 3 bases, there was a span of 12 bases. In germline, CDR1 is LGHNA, CDR2 YSLEER. The CDR3 is CASSQGAARDYGYTF. CDR3 nucleotides: TGCGCCAGCAGCCAAGGGGCAGCTCGCGACTATGGCTACACCTTC.

The chain has TRBV4-2 and TRBJ2-1; TRBD2 might be the D (6 bases). Trimming left V 3 bases short and J 6 bases short, with 12 bases between. There are 14 residues in the CDR3. Germline CDR1 reads LGHNA; CDR2 reads YNFKEQ. The CDR3 reads CASSHPGGINEQFF. In nucleotides, the CDR3 is TGTGCCAGCAGCCACCCTGGGGGGATCAATGAGCAGTTCTTC.

The count of this clone is one. V is TRBV9 and J is TRBJ1-1; no firm D call. The V gene's germline CDR1 is SGDLS and CDR2 YYNGEE. V was shortened by 0 bases and J by 1 base, with 7 bases between the two germline ends. This CDR3 contains 14 residues. The CDR3 region is CASSVVVRNTEAFF. The CDR3 region has the DNA TGTGCCAGCAGCGTAGTCGTTAGGAACACTGAAGCTTTCTTT.

V gene TRBV7-3 combines with J gene TRBJ1-3; 12 positions agree with TRBD1. The CDR3 runs 15 residues. V was pared by 4 bases and J by 4 bases, with 2 bases of the junction left unmatched. Germline CDR1 reads SGHTA; CDR2 reads FQGTGA. The CDR3, as DNA: TGTGCCAGCAGCTCCGGGACAGGGGGCGGAAACACCATATATTTT. Its translation is CASSSGTGGGNTIYF.

The V and J genes are TRBV9 and TRBJ1-2; TRBD1 might be the D (6 bases). Germline values: CDR1 SGDLS, CDR2 YYNGEE. This CDR3 contains 15 residues. V lost 0 bases and J 6 bases, leaving 15 bases between the germline ends. CDR3 DNA sequence: TGTGCCAGCAGCGTAGATAGACAGGCTCGTGATGGCTACACCTTC. The encoded protein is CASSVDRQARDGYTF.

The chain employs TRBV5-1 and TRBJ1-2; possibly TRBD1 for D (6 bases). The CDR3 consists of 16 residues. V lost 4 bases and J lost 3, with 19 bases in between. CDR1 is SGHRS and CDR2 is YFSETQ in the germline V gene. In DNA form, the CDR3 reads TGCGCCAGCAGCCCAACGACCACAGGGTTCGACTATGGCTACACCTTC. Encoded protein: CASSPTTTGFDYGYTF. The complete variable domain, with remaining parts taken from reference TRBV5-1 and TRBJ1-2, reads KAGVTQTPRYLIKTRGQQVTLSCSPISGHRSVSWYQQTPGQGLQFLFEYFSETQRNKGNFPGRFSGRQFSNSRSEMNVSTLELGDSALYLCASSPTTTGFDYGYTFGSGTRLTVV.

The chain combines TRBV7-8 with TRBJ1-1; D call uncertain. Trimming removed 5 bases from V and 5 bases from J, with 6 bases in between. The CDR3 is 11 amino acids. CDR1 is SGHVS, CDR2 FQNEAQ, per germline. The CDR3 DNA sequence: TGTGCCAGCAGCCAATATACTGAAGCTTTCTTT. Translated: CASSQYTEAFF. The full variable domain, completed using reference TRBV7-8 and TRBJ1-1, is GAGVSQSPRYKVAKRGQDVALRCDPISGHVSLFWYQQALGQGPEFLTYFQNEAQLDKSGLPSDRFFAERPEGSVSTLKIQRTQQEDSAVYLCASSQYTEAFFGQGTRLTVV.

This rearrangement joins TRBV4-1 to TRBJ2-7, with TRBD1 matching over 8 bases. Germline-derived CDR1 and CDR2 are MGHRA and YSYEKL. The junction had 15 bases not matched to a gene; V was cut back by 5 bases and J by 9 bases. The CDR3 length is 15 residues. CDR3 residues: CASSNTPGQAEVQYF. CDR3 coding DNA: TGCGCCAGCAGCAATACCCCGGGACAGGCTGAAGTGCAGTACTTC.

This clone appeared once. The chain joins TRBV19 to TRBJ2-1, with 16 bases that match TRBD2. The V gene's germline CDR1 is LNHDA and CDR2 SQIVND (reference sequence). The CDR3 covers 20 residues. V lost 1 base to trimming and J lost 5 bases; unmatched junction nucleotides: 11. This CDR3 reads CASSIAGTSGRGLGNNEQFF. DNA of the CDR3: TGTGCCAGTAGTATAGCGGGGACTAGCGGGAGGGGCCTGGGGAACAATGAGCAGTTCTTC.

The rearrangement uses TRBV7-2 and TRBJ2-3; D gene ambiguous. V shed 2 bases and J shed 2 bases, with 8 bases lying between them. Germline assignment: CDR1 SGHTA and CDR2 FQGNSA. CDR3 size: 14 residues. The CDR3 coding sequence is TGTGCCAGCAGCTTATTAACGGTCACAGATACGCAGTATTTT. As protein: CASSLLTVTDTQYF.

This chain connects TRBV11-3 to TRBJ1-3; 7 nucleotides align to TRBD1. Unmatched junction bases numbered 0, after V lost 5 bases and J lost 2 bases. This CDR3 has 13 amino acids. Germline-derived CDR1 and CDR2 are SGHNT and YENEEA. For the CDR3, the DNA is TGTGCCAGCAGCACAGGGGCTGGAAACACCATATATTTT. Translation gives CASSTGAGNTIYF.

The CDR3 is CASSRETGDYGYTF. CDR3 bases: TGTGCCAGCAGCCGAGAAACAGGGGATTATGGCTACACCTTC. The chain combines TRBV5-4 with TRBJ1-2; 7 nucleotides align to TRBD1. The CDR3 extends over 14 amino acids. Germline V CDR1 and CDR2: SGHNT, YYREEE (reference sequence). The V segment lost 4 bases and the J segment 5 bases; nucleotides outside the gene matches: 8.

The chain uses TRBV7-9 and TRBJ2-7, with D possibly being TRBD1 (6 bases). The V gene lost 3 bases and the J gene lost 0 bases, with 9 bases spanning the gap. Germline V gene data show CDR1 as SEHNR and CDR2 as FQNEAQ (reference sequence). This CDR3 spans 14 amino acids. CDR3 protein: CASSFRGSSYEQYF. CDR3 sequence (DNA): TGTGCCAGCAGCTTCAGGGGATCCTCCTACGAGCAGTACTTC.

Written as DNA, the CDR3 is TGTGCCAGCAGTTATCAGGCCTCGTCTGGGGCCAACGTCCTGACTTTC. Its translation is CASSYQASSGANVLTF. The genes are TRBV6-5 and TRBJ2-6; D ambiguous. The CDR3 has 16 residues. With 3 bases removed from V and 1 base from J, the gap between germline ends came to 10 bases. Germline V lookup: CDR1 MNHEY, CDR2 SVGAGI.

V gene TRBV25-1 combines with J gene TRBJ2-5; possibly TRBD2 for D (6 bases). The CDR3 is made up of 14 amino acids. Germline-derived CDR1 and CDR2 are MGHDK and SYGVNS. V was shortened by 5 bases and J by 5 bases, with 15 bases between the two germline ends. This chain's CDR3 is CASSFTGVRETQYF. The CDR3 coding sequence is TGTGCCAGCAGTTTTACGGGAGTGAGGGAGACCCAGTACTTC.

The V and J genes are TRBV4-2 and TRBJ2-7; D is ambiguous. This CDR3 is 13 amino acids long. Germline V gene data show CDR1 as LGHNA and CDR2 as YNFKEQ. V was trimmed by 1 base and J by 4 bases, leaving 8 bases between them. In DNA form, the CDR3 reads TGTGCCAGCAGCCAAGTCGGTAGTTACGAGCAGTACTTC. This encodes CASSQVGSYEQYF.

This chain links TRBV4-2 with TRBJ2-5; 9 positions match TRBD2. Losses at the gene ends were 0 bases for V and 4 bases for J; bases not matched to a gene: 9. The germline V gene has CDR1 LGHNA and CDR2 YNFKEQ. This CDR3 is 17 amino acids long. The CDR3 here is CASSQDPPGLAGETQYF. Written as DNA, the CDR3 is TGTGCCAGCAGCCAAGATCCCCCGGGACTAGCAGGAGAGACCCAGTACTTC.